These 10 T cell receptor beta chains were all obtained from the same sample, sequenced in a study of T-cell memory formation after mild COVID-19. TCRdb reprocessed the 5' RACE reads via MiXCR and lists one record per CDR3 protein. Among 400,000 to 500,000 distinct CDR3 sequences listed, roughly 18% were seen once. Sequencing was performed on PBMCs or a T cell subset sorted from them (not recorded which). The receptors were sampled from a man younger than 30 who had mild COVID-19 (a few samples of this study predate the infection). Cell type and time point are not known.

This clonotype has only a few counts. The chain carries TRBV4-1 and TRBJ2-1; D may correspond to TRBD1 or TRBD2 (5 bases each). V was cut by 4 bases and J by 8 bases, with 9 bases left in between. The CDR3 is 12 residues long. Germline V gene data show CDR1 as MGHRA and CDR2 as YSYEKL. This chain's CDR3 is CASSRGFDEQFF. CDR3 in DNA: TGCGCCAGCAGCCGGGGGTTTGATGAGCAGTTCTTC.

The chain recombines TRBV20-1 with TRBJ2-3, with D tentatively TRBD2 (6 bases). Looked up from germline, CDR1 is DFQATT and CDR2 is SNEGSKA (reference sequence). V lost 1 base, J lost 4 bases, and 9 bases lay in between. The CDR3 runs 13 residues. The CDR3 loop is CSARVGGADTQYF. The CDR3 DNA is TGCAGTGCTAGAGTGGGAGGTGCAGATACGCAGTATTTT.

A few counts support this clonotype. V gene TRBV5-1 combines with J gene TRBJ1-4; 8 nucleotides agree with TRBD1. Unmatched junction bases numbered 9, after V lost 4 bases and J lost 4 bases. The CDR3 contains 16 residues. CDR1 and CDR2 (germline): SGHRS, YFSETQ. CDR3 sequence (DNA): TGCGCCAGCAGCCTCATTGGGACAGGTCTTAATGAAAAACTGTTTTTT. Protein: CASSLIGTGLNEKLFF.

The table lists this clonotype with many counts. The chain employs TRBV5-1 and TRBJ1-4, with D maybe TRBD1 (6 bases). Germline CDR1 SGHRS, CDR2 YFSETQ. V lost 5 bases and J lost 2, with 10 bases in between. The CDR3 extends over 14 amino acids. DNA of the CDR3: TGCGCCAGCAGACCACAGGGCACTAATGAAAAACTGTTTTTT. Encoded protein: CASRPQGTNEKLFF. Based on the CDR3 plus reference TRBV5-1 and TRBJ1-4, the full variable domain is KAGVTQTPRYLIKTRGQQVTLSCSPISGHRSVSWYQQTPGQGLQFLFEYFSETQRNKGNFPGRFSGRQFSNSRSEMNVSTLELGDSALYLCASRPQGTNEKLFFGSGTQLSVL.

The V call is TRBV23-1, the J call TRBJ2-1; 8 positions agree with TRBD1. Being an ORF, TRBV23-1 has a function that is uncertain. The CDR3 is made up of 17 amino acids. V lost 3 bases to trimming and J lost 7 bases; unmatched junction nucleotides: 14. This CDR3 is CASSQVVRQGTVNEQFF. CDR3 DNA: TGCGCCAGCAGTCAGGTGGTCCGACAGGGGACGGTTAATGAGCAGTTCTTC.

The CDR3 nucleotides read TGTGCCAGCAGCCCCCGTCGGGGGGGAAACTACGAGCAGTACTTC. Protein product: CASSPRRGGNYEQYF. This sequence joins TRBV11-2 and TRBJ2-7; TRBD2 matches at 8 bases. With 5 bases clipped from V and 3 bases from J, the junction kept 9 bases outside the gene matches. Germline CDR1 reads SGHAT; CDR2 reads FQNNGV. The CDR3 is 15 residues long.

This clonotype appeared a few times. Here the CDR3 DNA reads TGTGCCAGCAGTCCGTCCAGGGTCGGGAGCGAAAAACTGTTTTTT. This codes for CASSPSRVGSEKLFF. The V call is TRBV12-3 or TRBV12-4, the J call TRBJ1-4; D possibly corresponds to TRBD1 (5 bases). The V end lost 5 bases, the J end lost 8 bases, and 18 bases lay between the germline ends. The CDR3 is 15 amino acids.

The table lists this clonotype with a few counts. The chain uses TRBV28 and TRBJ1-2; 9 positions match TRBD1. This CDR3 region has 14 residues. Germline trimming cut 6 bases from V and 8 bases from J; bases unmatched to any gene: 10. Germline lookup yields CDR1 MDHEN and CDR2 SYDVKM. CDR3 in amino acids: CASSPGTGRLGYTF. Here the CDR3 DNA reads TGTGCCAGCAGCCCCGGGACAGGGCGTCTCGGCTACACCTTC.

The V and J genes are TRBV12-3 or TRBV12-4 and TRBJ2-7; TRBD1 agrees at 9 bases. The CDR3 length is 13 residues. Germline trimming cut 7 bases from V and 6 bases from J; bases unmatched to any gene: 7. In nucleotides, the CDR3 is TGTGCCAGCACCCGGACAGGGGTTTCCGAGCAGTACGTC. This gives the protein CASTRTGVSEQYV.

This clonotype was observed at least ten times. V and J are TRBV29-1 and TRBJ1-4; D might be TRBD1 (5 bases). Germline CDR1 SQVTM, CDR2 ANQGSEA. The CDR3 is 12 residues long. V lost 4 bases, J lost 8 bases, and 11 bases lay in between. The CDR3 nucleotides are TGCAGCGTTGGCAGGGAAAACGAAAAACTGTTTTTT. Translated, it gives CSVGRENEKLFF.